The sequence of this TCR beta chain was determined in a study of cytomegalovirus exposure and HLA in healthy donors. Overall study context: The 95 million to 120 million unique TCR beta sequences, from 150 million to 200 million T cells, were found by an earlier analysis. Of roughly 360 genotyped donors, around 80% grouped in the Caucasian-associated ancestry cluster. Some 85 million unique TCRs, all from HLA-typed donors, were included in an early release of the data.

Study-wide results and limits: Investigators reported 150 to 200 TCR beta chains as tied to cytomegalovirus.

The germline V gene has CDR1 GTSNPN and CDR2 SVGIG (reference sequence). The CDR3 consists of 12 residues. The germline V and J ends were trimmed by 4 bases and 6 bases, with 10 bases remaining between them. A word on this clone: What it recognizes is unknown.

Primers: 60 Vbeta forward and 13 Jbeta reverse. Measured with immunoSEQ multiplex PCR; TCRdb has only the in-frame clones, and not every one. In the table there are 170,000 or so clones, roughly 78% of which are singletons. The sequencing sample was made of PBMCs. The sequence derives from a woman aged 50 to 60 in good health and CMV-seropositive. The chain employs TRBV30 and TRBJ2-1; D gene unclear. CDR3 coding DNA: TGTGCCTGGATGTATTACGGCAATGAGCAGTTCTTC. It is translated as CAWMYYGNEQFF.